This TCR beta chain was sequenced during a study of neurological immune-mediated disorders. TCRdb redid the calling of the 5' RACE reads with MiXCR, one entry per CDR3 protein. Here the sample spans tens of thousands of distinct CDR3 sequences, 10% being singletons. The sample holds a few counts of this clonotype. Sequenced sample: PBMCs. This receptor was identified in a woman aged 25 to 39 with HTLV-1-associated myelopathy (HAM/TSP).

The CDR3 DNA is TGTGCCACCCGGCACAGGGGGGACACCGGGGAGCTGTTTTTT. Amino acid sequence: CATRHRGDTGELFF. The rearrangement uses TRBV19 and TRBJ2-2; 8 bases agree with TRBD1. The J segment lost 3 bases and the V segment lost 10 bases, leaving 7 bases of the junction unmatched. The CDR3 covers 14 residues. Germline lookup yields CDR1 LNHDA and CDR2 SQIVND (reference sequence).